The 25 T cell receptor beta chains presented below share a single source sample, sequenced in a study of shared clonotypes between healthy human individuals. Assay: immunoSEQ multiplex PCR; the TCRdb copy retains only in-frame clones and omits some. The sample has over a million clones, more than 65% seen once. The sample consisted of memory CD4+ T cells sorted from blood. The subset is: CD45RA-negative fraction. These receptor sequences come from a man between 18 and 35 years old in good health.

This chain connects TRBV4-1 to TRBJ1-1, with a weak D call TRBD1 (5 bases). CDR1 is MGHRA and CDR2 is YSYEKL in the germline V gene. The CDR3 covers 14 residues. V was pared by 4 bases and J by 1 base, with 10 bases between. The CDR3 loop is CASSPGRENTEAFF. For the CDR3, the DNA is TGCGCCAGCAGCCCGGGACGGGAGAACACTGAAGCTTTCTTT.

A note on this clone: One end of the junction does not line up with germline, which may come from a read error. The V and J genes are TRBV19 and TRBJ2-4, with 7 bases identical to TRBD1. CDR1 LNHDA and CDR2 SQIVND come from the germline V gene (reference sequence). The CDR3 contains 13 residues. The CDR3 sequence is CASNNRGDVAANF. As DNA, the CDR3 is TGTGCCAGTAATAACAGGGGTGATGTTGCTGCGAACTTC.

This clone was observed a single time. V and J are TRBV5-1 and TRBJ2-2; 10 bases are a match to TRBD2. Looked up from germline, CDR1 is SGHRS and CDR2 is YFSETQ. J was trimmed by 4 bases and V by 0 bases; bases with no gene match: 6. This CDR3 is 17 amino acids long. CDR3 DNA sequence: TGCGCCAGCAGCTTGGGGCTAGCGGGAGCGATCACCGGGGAGCTGTTTTTT. This sequence encodes CASSLGLAGAITGELFF. Using reference TRBV5-1 and TRBJ2-2 for the parts outside the CDR3, the full variable domain is KAGVTQTPRYLIKTRGQQVTLSCSPISGHRSVSWYQQTPGQGLQFLFEYFSETQRNKGNFPGRFSGRQFSNSRSEMNVSTLELGDSALYLCASSLGLAGAITGELFFGEGSRLTVL.

With regard to this clone: A read error may produce the germline difference seen at one junction end. The chain uses TRBV10-1 and TRBJ2-7; 11 bases agree with TRBD1. This CDR3 is built from 14 residues. CDR1 and CDR2 (germline): WNHNN, SYGVQD (reference sequence). Here the CDR3 DNA reads TGCACCAGCAGTGACGGGACAGGGGGCTACGAGCAGTACTTC. Translation gives CTSSDGTGGYEQYF.

The chain employs TRBV10-3 and TRBJ2-3, with D unclear. Between the trimmed V and J ends, which lost 5 bases and 0 bases, there was a span of 6 bases. Germline V lookup: CDR1 ENHRY, CDR2 SYGVKD. This CDR3 has 13 amino acids. CDR3 DNA: TGTGCCATCAGTTCCTCTAGCACAGATACGCAGTATTTT. It translates to CAISSSSTDTQYF.

V and J are TRBV6-4 and TRBJ2-7; possibly TRBD1 or TRBD2 for D (6 bases each). Trimming left V 6 bases short and J 2 bases short, with 23 bases between. The CDR3 totals 17 residues. The germline CDR1 and CDR2 sequences are MRHNA and SNTAGT. The CDR3 protein is CASRSGGGANGAYEQYF. Written as DNA, the CDR3 is TGTGCCAGCAGGAGCGGAGGGGGAGCAAATGGGGCCTACGAGCAGTACTTC.

The chain employs TRBV2 and TRBJ1-6; 12 positions agree with TRBD1. The germline V gene has CDR1 SNHLY and CDR2 FYNNEI. CDR3 length: 19 amino acids. The ends lost 6 bases at V and 10 bases at J; junction bases unmatched: 19. The CDR3 here is CASRKPGTGGAFPGSPLHF. CDR3 bases: TGTGCCAGCAGAAAACCGGGGACAGGGGGCGCCTTCCCCGGCTCACCCCTCCACTTT.

With respect to this clone: Additional DNA sequences in this sample encode the identical CDR3. The J gene is TRBJ2-2, the V gene TRBV19; D unresolved. V gave up 3 bases and J gave up 5 bases, with 4 bases separating them. This CDR3 is built from 12 residues. The V gene's germline CDR1 is LNHDA and CDR2 SQIVND (reference sequence). The CDR3 DNA follows: TGTGCCAGTAGTATTGGGACCGGGGAGCTGTTTTTT. Amino acid sequence: CASSIGTGELFF.

The chain uses TRBV19 and TRBJ1-5; D might be TRBD1 (6 bases). Trimming removed 3 bases from V and 2 bases from J, with 11 bases in between. Germline CDR1 reads LNHDA; CDR2 reads SQIVND (reference sequence). The CDR3 loop spans 15 amino acids. CDR3 amino acids: CASSMGSGGNQPQHF. CDR3 DNA sequence: TGTGCCAGTAGTATGGGTTCAGGGGGCAATCAGCCCCAGCATTTT.

This clone was seen repeatedly, ten times or more. V and J are TRBV19 and TRBJ1-6, with D tentatively TRBD1 (6 bases). Germline CDR1 is LNHDA and CDR2 is SQIVND (reference sequence). The V gene lost 9 bases and the J gene lost 6 bases, with 15 bases spanning the gap. The CDR3 has 14 amino acids. For the CDR3, the DNA is TGTGCCAGCCGAGAACAGGGATTTAATTCACCCCTCCACTTT. As protein: CASREQGFNSPLHF. The entire variable domain, with the rest obtained from reference TRBV19 and TRBJ1-6, is as follows: DGGITQSPKYLFRKEGQNVTLSCEQNLNHDAMYWYRQDPGQGLRLIYYSQIVNDFQKGDIAEGYSVSREKKESFPLTVTSAQKNPTAFYLCASREQGFNSPLHFGNGTRLTVT.

This clone showed up just a few times. The chain has TRBV10-1 and TRBJ2-3; D gene unclear. With 2 bases removed from V and 7 bases from J, the gap between germline ends came to 13 bases. Looked up from germline, CDR1 is WNHNN and CDR2 is SYGVQD (reference sequence). CDR3 size: 14 residues. CDR3 protein: CASSETIQQHTQYF. CDR3 bases: TGCGCCAGCAGTGAGACTATACAGCAGCATACGCAGTATTTT.

This clone was detected only a few times. The chain uses TRBV28 and TRBJ1-4, with D possibly matching TRBD1 (5 bases). CDR3 length equals 13 residues. Per germline, CDR1 MDHEN and CDR2 SYDVKM. V was pared by 6 bases and J by 11 bases, with 16 bases between. The DNA of the CDR3 is TGTGCCAGCAGCCCACAAGGGGAAGGGAAACTGTTTTTT. As protein: CASSPQGEGKLFF. The full variable domain, its missing parts supplied by reference TRBV28 and TRBJ1-4, is DVKVTQSSRYLVKRTGEKVFLECVQDMDHENMFWYRQDPGLGLRLIYFSYDVKMKEKGDIPEGYSVSREKKERFSLILESASTNQTSMYLCASSPQGEGKLFFGSGTQLSVL.

V and J are TRBV5-4 and TRBJ2-1; 13 nucleotides align to TRBD2. The trim removed 2 bases at V and 8 bases at J, leaving 7 bases unmatched. CDR1 and CDR2 from the germline V gene are SGHNT and YYREEE (reference sequence). The CDR3 loop spans 16 amino acids. DNA for the CDR3: TGTGCCAGCAGCTTAAAATTACTAGCGGGAGGGCATGAGCAGTTCTTC. This translates into CASSLKLLAGGHEQFF.

The chain combines TRBV27 with TRBJ2-7; 10 nucleotides align to TRBD1. Germline CDR1 and CDR2: MNHEY and SMNVEV (reference sequence). The V gene end was trimmed by 6 bases and the J gene end by 3 bases; junction bases not matched to a gene: 8. The CDR3 runs to 15 residues. CDR3 sequence: CASSTPGQGFYEQYF. The CDR3 DNA sequence: TGTGCCAGCAGCACGCCGGGACAGGGGTTCTACGAGCAGTACTTC.

The chain is built from TRBV5-1 and TRBJ2-1, with a tentative D call TRBD2 (5 bases). V lost 0 bases, J lost 0 bases, and 16 bases lay in between. This CDR3 has 18 amino acids. The germline V gene encodes CDR1 SGHRS and CDR2 YFSETQ. The chain's CDR3 is CASSLVYQRQYSYNEQFF. The CDR3 DNA is TGCGCCAGCAGCTTGGTGTACCAGCGGCAGTACTCCTACAATGAGCAGTTCTTC.

The rearrangement uses TRBV4-1 and TRBJ2-7, with 7 bases that match TRBD1. V shed 0 bases and J 2 bases; nucleotides not matched to a gene: 10. Looked up from germline, CDR1 is MGHRA and CDR2 is YSYEKL. The CDR3 length is 17 residues. The CDR3 spells CASSQEFTGQVAYEQYF. For the CDR3, the DNA is TGCGCCAGCAGCCAAGAATTCACCGGACAGGTTGCCTACGAGCAGTACTTC.

The V and J genes are TRBV7-3 and TRBJ2-2, with 13 bases that match TRBD2. The CDR3 runs to 22 residues. In germline, CDR1 is SGHTA, CDR2 FQGTGA. With 2 bases clipped from V and 1 base from J, the junction kept 16 bases outside the gene matches. The DNA of the CDR3 is TGTGCCAGCAGCTTACGGGCGGGAGCAGGGACTAGCGGGGCCTGGAACACCGGGGAGCTGTTTTTT. This gives the protein CASSLRAGAGTSGAWNTGELFF.

V usage is TRBV27 and J usage is TRBJ1-5; D perhaps matches TRBD1 (6 bases). Per the germline V gene, CDR1 is MNHEY and CDR2 is SMNVEV (reference sequence). This CDR3 is 15 amino acids long. V was shortened by 3 bases and J by 3 bases, with 12 bases between the two germline ends. The CDR3, as DNA: TGTGCCAGCAGTTTGGGCAGGGGTCCCAATCAGCCCCAGCATTTT. Its protein is CASSLGRGPNQPQHF.

The chain has TRBV11-3 and TRBJ1-1; unclear D gene. Germline CDR1 and CDR2: SGHNT and YENEEA. CDR3 length: 17 residues. Trimming took 1 base from V and 1 from J, leaving 16 bases between them. CDR3 residues: CASSLGAFVGENTEAFF. In DNA, the CDR3 is TGTGCCAGCAGCTTAGGAGCCTTTGTTGGGGAGAACACTGAAGCTTTCTTT. Filled out from reference TRBV11-3 and TRBJ1-1, the complete variable domain reads EAGVVQSPRYKIIEKKQPVAFWCNPISGHNTLYWYLQNLGQGPELLIRYENEEAVDDSQLPKDRFSAERLKGVDSTLKIQPAELGDSAVYLCASSLGAFVGENTEAFFGQGTRLTVV.

The chain recombines TRBV2 with TRBJ1-3; D gene uncertain. The CDR3 runs to 13 residues. Per germline, CDR1 SNHLY and CDR2 FYNNEI. V lost 3 bases and J 6 bases, leaving 9 bases between the germline ends. CDR3 DNA sequence: TGTGCCAGCAGTGACCCGTTCTCAAACACCATATATTTT. This sequence encodes CASSDPFSNTIYF.

This clone came up once. The junction departs from the called germline gene at one end, perhaps through a read error. The V gene is TRBV7-7, the J gene TRBJ2-3, with 7 bases that match TRBD2. This CDR3 comprises 13 residues. Looked up from germline, CDR1 is SSHAT and CDR2 is FNYEAQ (reference sequence). The CDR3 sequence: CASSRGGGDTQYF. The CDR3 DNA reads TGTGCTAGCAGCCGCGGGGGTGGGGATACGCAGTATTTT.

The rearrangement uses TRBV6-1 and TRBJ1-5, with D perhaps matching TRBD1 (6 bases). The CDR3 totals 15 residues. Trimming removed 5 bases from V and 0 bases from J, with 11 bases in between. Germline V lookup: CDR1 MNHNS, CDR2 SASEGT. The CDR3 is CASSHPDSSNQPQHF. The CDR3 DNA reads TGTGCCAGCAGTCACCCGGACAGTAGCAATCAGCCCCAGCATTTT.

V gene TRBV19 combines with J gene TRBJ2-2, with D hard to call. Germline V gene data show CDR1 as LNHDA and CDR2 as SQIVND (reference sequence). This CDR3 comprises 13 residues. V was trimmed by 5 bases and J by 0 bases, leaving 4 bases between them. The CDR3 coding sequence is TGTGCCAGTAGTTGGGCGAACACCGGGGAGCTGTTTTTT. This translates into CASSWANTGELFF.

This clone turned up a few times. The chain employs TRBV18 and TRBJ1-6; tentatively, D is TRBD1 (6 bases). This CDR3 has 17 residues. The V end was cut by 3 bases, the J end by 2 bases, with 14 bases between. CDR1 is KGHSH, CDR2 LQKENI, per germline. CDR3 in DNA: TGTGCCAGCTCACCTCCGCAAGGGGGAACCTATAATTCACCCCTCCACTTT. Residues: CASSPPQGGTYNSPLHF.

About this clone itself: The same CDR3 arises from other DNA sequences in this sample as well. V usage is TRBV27 and J usage is TRBJ1-1, with D possibly being TRBD1 (5 bases). The CDR3 is made up of 14 amino acids. V gave up 2 bases and J gave up 3 bases, with 10 bases separating them. Germline assignment: CDR1 MNHEY and CDR2 SMNVEV (reference sequence). CDR3 protein: CASSLRQGYTEAFF. DNA for the CDR3: TGTGCCAGCAGTTTAAGGCAGGGCTACACTGAAGCTTTCTTT.